The rows below give T cell receptor beta chains drawn from one sample of a study of blood T cell repertoires in COVID-19. Data came from immunoSEQ multiplex PCR; TCRdb stores just in-frame clones and leaves some out. The profile shows hundreds of thousands of clones, about four fifths of them singletons. The sequencing sample was made of peripheral blood. These receptors all stem from a man at least 80 years old with acute or convalescent COVID-19. Both conserved end residues are trimmed from each CDR3. Each record gives: J gene, V gene, CDR3 protein.

j_gene: TRBJ2-2
v_gene: TRBV4-1
CDR3aa: ASSQVPGGASGRGGGELF

j_gene: TRBJ1-6
v_gene: TRBV9
CDR3aa: ASSLRQSNSPLH

j_gene: TRBJ1-2
v_gene: TRBV7-2
CDR3aa: ASSLGRSYGYT

j_gene: TRBJ1-5
v_gene: TRBV7-9
CDR3aa: ASSLVGRGANQPQH

j_gene: TRBJ2-1
v_gene: TRBV19
CDR3aa: ASSTQAGGAYNEQF

j_gene: TRBJ2-2
v_gene: TRBV11-2
CDR3aa: ASSLRGRGGNTGELF

j_gene: TRBJ1-4
v_gene: TRBV25-1
CDR3aa: ASSEPGRTNEKLF

j_gene: TRBJ1-1
v_gene: TRBV7-9
CDR3aa: ASSPGQTLSTEAF

j_gene: TRBJ2-7
v_gene: TRBV3-1/TRBV3-2
CDR3aa: ASNHMGLAGGEQY

j_gene: TRBJ2-1
v_gene: TRBV14
CDR3aa: ASSHGLAGAPAYEQF

j_gene: TRBJ1-2
v_gene: TRBV6-6
CDR3aa: ASSYSRGNYGYT

j_gene: TRBJ2-3
v_gene: TRBV5-4
CDR3aa: ASSLAGQGKNTQY

j_gene: TRBJ2-5
v_gene: TRBV11-1
CDR3aa: ASSLHEGEISETQY

j_gene: TRBJ2-5
v_gene: TRBV29-1
CDR3aa: SANPGEETQY

j_gene: TRBJ1-1
v_gene: TRBV10-3
CDR3aa: AIRGVDTEAF

j_gene: TRBJ2-7
v_gene: TRBV27
CDR3aa: ASSLSVGARQSYEQY

j_gene: TRBJ2-7
v_gene: TRBV30
CDR3aa: AWSVEGIRGEQY

j_gene: TRBJ1-2
v_gene: TRBV6-5
CDR3aa: ASSYSKGASAQGYT

j_gene: TRBJ2-7
v_gene: TRBV7-8
CDR3aa: ASSLTDRGAPYEQY

j_gene: TRBJ2-3
v_gene: TRBV7-3
CDR3aa: ASSPDSSSTDTQY

j_gene: TRBJ2-7
v_gene: TRBV7-2
CDR3aa: ASSLAHSGSEQY

j_gene: TRBJ2-2
v_gene: TRBV6-6
CDR3aa: ASSYSSKNTGELF

j_gene: TRBJ1-2
v_gene: TRBV27
CDR3aa: ASSLRAPREYGYT

j_gene: TRBJ2-1
v_gene: TRBV21-1
CDR3aa: ASSQDSHSTGNEQF

j_gene: TRBJ2-1
v_gene: TRBV3-1/TRBV3-2
CDR3aa: ASSQDYIAGLHEQF

j_gene: TRBJ2-5
v_gene: TRBV7-9
CDR3aa: ASSYTGREETQY

j_gene: TRBJ1-5
v_gene: TRBV28
CDR3aa: ASSPPRGNQPQH

j_gene: TRBJ2-5
v_gene: TRBV4-2
CDR3aa: ASSHSGSRETQY

j_gene: TRBJ1-1
v_gene: TRBV15
CDR3aa: ATSRGQTEAF

j_gene: TRBJ1-4
v_gene: TRBV3-1/TRBV3-2
CDR3aa: ASSQGDRTKLF

j_gene: TRBJ1-5
v_gene: TRBV2
CDR3aa: ASSTGPDQPQH

j_gene: TRBJ1-6
v_gene: TRBV7-9
CDR3aa: ASSLTQNSPLH

j_gene: TRBJ1-3
v_gene: TRBV24-1
CDR3aa: ATRARGGNTIY

j_gene: TRBJ1-6
v_gene: TRBV7-9
CDR3aa: ASSFDSSNSPLH

j_gene: TRBJ2-1
v_gene: TRBV6-6
CDR3aa: ASYRTRGSNEQF

j_gene: TRBJ1-2
v_gene: TRBV19
CDR3aa: ASTYAGSASTSHGYT

j_gene: TRBJ2-2
v_gene: TRBV18
CDR3aa: ASSLGLAGASGELF

j_gene: TRBJ2-6
v_gene: TRBV11-2
CDR3aa: ASSLRRQVDSGANVLT

j_gene: TRBJ1-2
v_gene: TRBV2
CDR3aa: ASSEAPGQPYGYT

j_gene: TRBJ1-1
v_gene: TRBV2
CDR3aa: ASSGQGLNTEAF

j_gene: TRBJ2-1
v_gene: TRBV6-1
CDR3aa: ASSERTEYNEQF

j_gene: TRBJ2-5
v_gene: TRBV3-1/TRBV3-2
CDR3aa: ASSPVQGRETQY

j_gene: TRBJ2-3
v_gene: TRBV27
CDR3aa: ASSLSFQGLGGTDTQY

j_gene: TRBJ2-3
v_gene: TRBV2
CDR3aa: ASMGRRAYSTDTQY

j_gene: TRBJ2-7
v_gene: TRBV14
CDR3aa: ASSQGSRVSYEQY